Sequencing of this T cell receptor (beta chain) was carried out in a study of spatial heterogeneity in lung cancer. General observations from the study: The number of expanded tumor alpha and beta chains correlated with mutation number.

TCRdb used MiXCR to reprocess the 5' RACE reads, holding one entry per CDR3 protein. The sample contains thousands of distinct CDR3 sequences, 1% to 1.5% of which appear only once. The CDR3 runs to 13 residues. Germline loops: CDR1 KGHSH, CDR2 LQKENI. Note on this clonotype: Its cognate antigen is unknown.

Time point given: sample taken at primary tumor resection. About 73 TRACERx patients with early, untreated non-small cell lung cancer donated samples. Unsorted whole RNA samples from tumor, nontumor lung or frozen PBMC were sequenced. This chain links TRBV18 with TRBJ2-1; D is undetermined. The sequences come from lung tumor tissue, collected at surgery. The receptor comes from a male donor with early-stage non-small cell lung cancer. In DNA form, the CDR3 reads TGTGAAAGCTCAACGGATAAGACCCAACGGCAGTTCTTC. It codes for CESSTDKTQRQFF.